Sequencing of this T cell receptor beta chain was carried out in a study of T-cell memory formation after mild COVID-19. Overall study: TCR clusters were mostly donor specific.

TCRdb used MiXCR to reprocess the 5' RACE reads, holding one entry per CDR3 protein. Here the sample spans 140,000 or so distinct CDR3 sequences, 19% being singletons. Concerning this clonotype: Its antigen is currently unknown.

General observations from the study: CD4/CD8 balance characterized clones contracting day 15 to 85, and CD4+ skew characterized later expanders.

This TCR derives from an adult woman who had mild COVID-19 (a few samples of this study predate the infection). Cell type and time point are not known. Sequencing was done on a sample of PBMCs or a T cell subset sorted from them (not recorded which).

For the CDR3, the DNA is TGTGCCAGCAGTCCAGCGGGGAGGGGGGGCTACACCTTC. This gives the protein CASSPAGRGGYTF. V usage is TRBV12-3 or TRBV12-4 and J usage is TRBJ1-2; a possible D gene is TRBD1 (6 bases). The CDR3 has 13 amino acids. V gave up 5 bases and J gave up 8 bases, with 15 bases separating them.